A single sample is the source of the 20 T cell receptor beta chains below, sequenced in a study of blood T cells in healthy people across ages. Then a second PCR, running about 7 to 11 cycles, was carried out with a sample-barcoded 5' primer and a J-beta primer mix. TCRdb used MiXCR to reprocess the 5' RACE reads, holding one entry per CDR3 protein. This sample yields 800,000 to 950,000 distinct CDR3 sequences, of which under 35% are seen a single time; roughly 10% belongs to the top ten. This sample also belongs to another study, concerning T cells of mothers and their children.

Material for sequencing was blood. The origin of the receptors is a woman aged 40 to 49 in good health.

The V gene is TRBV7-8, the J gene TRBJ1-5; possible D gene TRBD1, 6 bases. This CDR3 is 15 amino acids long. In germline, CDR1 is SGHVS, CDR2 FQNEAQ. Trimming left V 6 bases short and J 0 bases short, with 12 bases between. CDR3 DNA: TGTGCCAGCAGTCCAGGGGCATATAGCAATCAGCCCCAGCATTTT. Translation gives CASSPGAYSNQPQHF.

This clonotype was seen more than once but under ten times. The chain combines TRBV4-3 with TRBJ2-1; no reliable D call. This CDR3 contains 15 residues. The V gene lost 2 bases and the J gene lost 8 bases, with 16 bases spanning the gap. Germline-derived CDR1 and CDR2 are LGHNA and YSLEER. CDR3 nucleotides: TGCGCCAGCAGCCAAACGGCGCCTCGGAGAGATGAGCAGTTCTTC. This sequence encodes CASSQTAPRRDEQFF.

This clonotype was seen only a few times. The CDR3, as DNA: TGTGCCAGCGACCCTGGTAGGGGAGGTAGCGAGCAGTACTTC. This sequence encodes CASDPGRGGSEQYF. The gene calls are TRBV28 and TRBJ2-7, with a weak D call TRBD2 (6 bases). Trimming removed 8 bases from V and 6 bases from J, with 20 bases in between. The CDR3 is 14 amino acids. In germline, CDR1 is MDHEN, CDR2 SYDVKM.

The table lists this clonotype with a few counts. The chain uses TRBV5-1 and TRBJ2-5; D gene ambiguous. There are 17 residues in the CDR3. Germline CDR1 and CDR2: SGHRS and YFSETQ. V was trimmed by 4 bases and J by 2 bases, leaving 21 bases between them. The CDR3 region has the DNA TGCGCCAGCAGCAAGACGGGTAATGCAGTACAGCAAGAGACCCAGTACTTC. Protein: CASSKTGNAVQQETQYF.

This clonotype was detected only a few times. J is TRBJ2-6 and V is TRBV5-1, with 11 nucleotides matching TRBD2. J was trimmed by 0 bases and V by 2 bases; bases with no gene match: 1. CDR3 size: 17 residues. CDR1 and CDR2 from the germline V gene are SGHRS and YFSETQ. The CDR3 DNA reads TGCGCCAGCAGCTTAACTAGCGGGAGCTCTGGGGCCAACGTCCTGACTTTC. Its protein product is CASSLTSGSSGANVLTF. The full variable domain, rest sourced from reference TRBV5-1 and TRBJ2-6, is KAGVTQTPRYLIKTRGQQVTLSCSPISGHRSVSWYQQTPGQGLQFLFEYFSETQRNKGNFPGRFSGRQFSNSRSEMNVSTLELGDSALYLCASSLTSGSSGANVLTFGAGSRLTVL.

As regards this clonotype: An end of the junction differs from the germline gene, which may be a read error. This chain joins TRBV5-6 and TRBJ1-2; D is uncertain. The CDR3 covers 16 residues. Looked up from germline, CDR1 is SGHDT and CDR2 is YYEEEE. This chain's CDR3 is CASSLLSREGNYGNTF. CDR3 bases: TGTGCCAGCAGCTTATTATCAAGGGAGGGTAACTATGGCAACACCTTC.

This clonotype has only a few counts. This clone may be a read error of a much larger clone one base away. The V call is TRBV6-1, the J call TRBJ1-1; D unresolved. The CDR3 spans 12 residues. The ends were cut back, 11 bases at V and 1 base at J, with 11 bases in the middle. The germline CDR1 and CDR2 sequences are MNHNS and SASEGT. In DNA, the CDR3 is TGTGCCGGCATTTTGGCGAACACTGAAGCTTTCTTT. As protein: CAGILANTEAFF.

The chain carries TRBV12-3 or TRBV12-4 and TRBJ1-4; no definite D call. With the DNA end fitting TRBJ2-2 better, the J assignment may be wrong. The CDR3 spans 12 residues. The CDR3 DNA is TGTGCCAGCAACGGCTTAGGCGGGGAGCTGTTTTTT. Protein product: CASNGLGGELFF.

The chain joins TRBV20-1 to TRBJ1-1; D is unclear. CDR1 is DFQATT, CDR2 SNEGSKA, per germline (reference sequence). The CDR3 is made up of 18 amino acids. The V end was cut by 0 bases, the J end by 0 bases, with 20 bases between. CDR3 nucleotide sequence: TGCAGTGCTAGAGATATTCTGGGGAAGGTCTTAATGAACACTGAAGCTTTCTTT. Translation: CSARDILGKVLMNTEAFF.

The CDR3 region is CATSDRAAEAFF. The CDR3 nucleotides are TGTGCCACCAGTGATCGGGCAGCTGAAGCTTTCTTT. This chain links TRBV24-1 with TRBJ1-1; D gene uncertain. The V gene lost 3 bases and the J gene lost 6 bases, with 7 bases spanning the gap. Germline CDR1 and CDR2: KGHDR and SFDVKD. The CDR3 has 12 amino acids.

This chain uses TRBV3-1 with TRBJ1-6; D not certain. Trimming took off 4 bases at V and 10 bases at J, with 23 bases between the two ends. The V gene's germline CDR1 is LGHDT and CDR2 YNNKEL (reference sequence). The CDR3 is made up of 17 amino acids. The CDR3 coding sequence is TGTGCCAGCAGCCGAGCGCTGGACGGTTCGACTGGATCACCCCTCCACTTT. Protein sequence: CASSRALDGSTGSPLHF. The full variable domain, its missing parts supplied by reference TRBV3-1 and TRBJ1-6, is DTAVSQTPKYLVTQMGNDKSIKCEQNLGHDTMYWYKQDSKKFLKIMFSYNNKELIINETVPNRFSPKSPDKAHLNLHINSLELGDSAVYFCASSRALDGSTGSPLHFGNGTRLTVT.

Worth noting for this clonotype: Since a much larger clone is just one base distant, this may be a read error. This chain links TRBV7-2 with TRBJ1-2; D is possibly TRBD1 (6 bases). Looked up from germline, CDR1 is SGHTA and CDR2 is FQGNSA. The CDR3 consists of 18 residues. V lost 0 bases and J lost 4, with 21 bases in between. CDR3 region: CASSLAGLRTELRYGYTF. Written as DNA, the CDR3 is TGTGCCAGCAGCTTAGCGGGCCTAAGGACAGAGTTGCGCTATGGCTACACCTTC. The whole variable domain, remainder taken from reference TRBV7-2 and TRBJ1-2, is GAGVSQSPSNKVTEKGKDVELRCDPISGHTALYWYRQSLGQGLEFLIYFQGNSAPDKSGLPSDRFSAERTGGSVSTLTIQRTQQEDSAVYLCASSLAGLRTELRYGYTFGSGTRLTVV.

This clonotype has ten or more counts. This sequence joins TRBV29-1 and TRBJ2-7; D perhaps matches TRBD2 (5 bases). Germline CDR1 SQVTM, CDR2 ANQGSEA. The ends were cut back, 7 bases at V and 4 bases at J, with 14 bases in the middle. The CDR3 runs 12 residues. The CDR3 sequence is CSASSGVYEQYF. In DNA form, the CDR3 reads TGCAGCGCCAGCTCCGGGGTTTACGAGCAGTACTTC.

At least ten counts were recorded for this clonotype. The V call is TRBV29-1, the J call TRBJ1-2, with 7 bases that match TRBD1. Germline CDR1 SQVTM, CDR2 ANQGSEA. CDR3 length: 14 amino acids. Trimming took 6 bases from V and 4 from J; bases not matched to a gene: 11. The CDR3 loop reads CSVQTDREGYGYTF. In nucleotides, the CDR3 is TGCAGCGTACAAACCGACAGGGAAGGCTATGGCTACACCTTC.

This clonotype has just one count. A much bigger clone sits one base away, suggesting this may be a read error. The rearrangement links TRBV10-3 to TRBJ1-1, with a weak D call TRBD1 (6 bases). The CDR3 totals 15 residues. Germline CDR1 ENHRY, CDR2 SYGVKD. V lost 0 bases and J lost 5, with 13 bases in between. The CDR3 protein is CAISESKNRATEAFF. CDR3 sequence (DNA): TGTGCCATCAGTGAGTCGAAGAACAGGGCAACTGAAGCTTTCTTT.

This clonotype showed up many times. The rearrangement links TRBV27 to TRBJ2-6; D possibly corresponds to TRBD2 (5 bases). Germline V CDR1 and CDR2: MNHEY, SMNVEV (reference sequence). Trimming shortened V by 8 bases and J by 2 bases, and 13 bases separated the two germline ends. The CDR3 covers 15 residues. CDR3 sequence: CASGRSGTGANVLTF. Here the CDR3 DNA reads TGTGCCAGCGGAAGATCGGGGACTGGGGCCAACGTCCTGACTTTC.

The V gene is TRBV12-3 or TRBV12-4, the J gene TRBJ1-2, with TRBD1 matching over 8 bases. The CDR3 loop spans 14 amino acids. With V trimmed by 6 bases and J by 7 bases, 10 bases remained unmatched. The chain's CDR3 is CASSGDRGKRGYTF. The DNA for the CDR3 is TGTGCCAGCAGCGGCGACAGGGGCAAGCGTGGCTACACCTTC.

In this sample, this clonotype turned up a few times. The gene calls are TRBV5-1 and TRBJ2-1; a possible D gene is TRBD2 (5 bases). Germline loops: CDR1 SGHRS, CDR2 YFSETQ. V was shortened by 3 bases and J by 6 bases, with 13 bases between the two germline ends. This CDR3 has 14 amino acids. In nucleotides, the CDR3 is TGCGCCAGCAGCTCGTCCGGACTCTCCAATGAGCAGTTCTTC. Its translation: CASSSSGLSNEQFF.

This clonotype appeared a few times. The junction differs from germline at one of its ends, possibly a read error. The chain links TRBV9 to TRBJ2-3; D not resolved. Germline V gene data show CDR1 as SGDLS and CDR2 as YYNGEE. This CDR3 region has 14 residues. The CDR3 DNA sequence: TGTGCCGGCAGCCCCCCCGGGCCCACAGATACGCAGTATTTT. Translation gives CAGSPPGPTDTQYF.

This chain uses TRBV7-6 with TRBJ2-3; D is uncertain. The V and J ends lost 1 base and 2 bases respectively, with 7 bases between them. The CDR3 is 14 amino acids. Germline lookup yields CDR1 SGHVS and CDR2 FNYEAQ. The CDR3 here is CASSLVGYTDTQYF. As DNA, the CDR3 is TGTGCCAGCAGCTTAGTTGGATACACAGATACGCAGTATTTT.